One and the same sample provided the 2 T cell receptor beta chains below, sequenced in a study of regulatory T cells in long-lasting Graves disease. Time point meaning: newly diagnosed GD, antithyroid drugs for less than 3 months. The TCR library was made from RNA that had been extracted from PBMCs in TRIzol. Researchers made TCR beta libraries by using iRepertoire HTBI primers and running Arm-PCR on CDR3 regions. TCRdb recomputed calls from the multiplex PCR reads with MiXCR, one row per CDR3 protein. The table has hundreds of thousands of distinct CDR3 sequences, approximately 15% seen once. A further study also used this sample, focusing on T cells in Graves' hyperthyroidism and ophthalmopathy.

The specimen was peripheral blood mononuclear cells (PBMCs), collected at new diagnosis, from a patient treated with antithyroid drugs. These receptors were obtained from a woman aged 40 to 50 with Graves disease.

The chain couples TRBV19 to TRBJ2-7; the match to TRBD2 covers 7 bases. J was trimmed by 0 bases and V by 3 bases; bases with no gene match: 5. CDR3 length equals 15 residues. The V gene's germline CDR1 is LNHDA and CDR2 SQIVND (reference sequence). CDR3 sequence: CASSIGGTVSYEQYF. CDR3 nucleotides: TGTGCCAGTAGTATCGGGGGGACGGTCTCCTACGAGCAGTACTTC.

This clonotype was detected only a few times. The J gene is TRBJ2-1, the V gene TRBV6-2 or TRBV6-3, with a weak D call TRBD2 (5 bases). The germline V gene encodes CDR1 MNHEY and CDR2 SVGEGT. V dropped 4 bases and J dropped 2 bases, with 15 bases sitting between them. The CDR3 has 16 residues. This chain's CDR3 is CASSLSRVIPYNEQFF. CDR3 nucleotides: TGTGCCAGCAGTTTATCGCGGGTTATACCCTACAATGAGCAGTTCTTC.